The 8 T cell receptor beta chains below were found in one sample sequenced in a study of TIL therapy for anti-PD-1-resistant metastatic lung cancer. Time point described: pre-treatment sample, taken before nivolumab and TIL therapy. The immunoSEQ assay was v3. Clones were sequenced by immunoSEQ multiplex PCR, and TCRdb holds only the in-frame ones, with some missing. In the table there are over 20,000 clones, over 70% of which are singletons. The source was blood, collected at baseline. These TCRs come from a person aged 25 to 79 with non-small cell lung cancer.

This clone has a handful of counts. V usage is TRBV30 and J usage is TRBJ1-2; D is perhaps TRBD1 (5 bases). This CDR3 is built from 11 residues. V was pared by 2 bases and J by 8 bases, with 9 bases between. Germline CDR1 reads GTSNPN; CDR2 reads SVGIG (reference sequence). CDR3 nucleotide sequence: TGTGCCTGGAGTACGAGGGGAGGCTACACCTTC. It encodes CAWSTRGGYTF.

The chain carries TRBV23-1 and TRBJ2-1, with unresolved D. TRBV23-1 is an ORF, with its function uncertain. Between the trimmed V and J ends, which lost 2 bases and 15 bases, there was a span of 14 bases. The CDR3 loop spans 12 amino acids. CDR3 coding DNA: TGCGCCAGCAGTCAAATTCACAAGACCCCGTTCTTC. This encodes CASSQIHKTPFF.

This chain joins TRBV28 and TRBJ2-1; possible D gene TRBD1, 6 bases. Trimming shortened V by 8 bases and J by 0 bases, and 17 bases separated the two germline ends. The length of the CDR3 is 16 residues. CDR1 is MDHEN and CDR2 is SYDVKM in the germline V gene. CDR3 region: CASPPPGVNSYNEQFF. Written as DNA, the CDR3 is TGTGCCAGCCCCCCCCCAGGGGTAAACTCCTACAATGAGCAGTTCTTC.

V is TRBV7-3 and J is TRBJ1-6; TRBD1 matches 7 bases. Germline V gene data show CDR1 as SGHTA and CDR2 as FQGTGA. Trimming took 5 bases from V and 5 from J; bases not matched to a gene: 6. The CDR3 spans 15 residues. The CDR3 here is CASSPTGSNNSPLHF. CDR3 DNA: TGTGCCAGCAGCCCGACAGGGAGTAATAATTCACCCCTCCACTTT.

The J gene is TRBJ1-4, the V gene TRBV5-1; 9 bases align to TRBD1. Germline CDR1 reads SGHRS; CDR2 reads YFSETQ. The CDR3 spans 14 residues. V dropped 6 bases and J dropped 7; count of bases not matched to a gene: 7. In DNA, the CDR3 is TGCGCCAGCAACCCGGGACAGGGAAGTGAAAAACTGTTTTTT. Protein product: CASNPGQGSEKLFF. Looking up the rest from reference TRBV5-1 and TRBJ1-4 gives the full variable domain: KAGVTQTPRYLIKTRGQQVTLSCSPISGHRSVSWYQQTPGQGLQFLFEYFSETQRNKGNFPGRFSGRQFSNSRSEMNVSTLELGDSALYLCASNPGQGSEKLFFGSGTQLSVL.

This chain uses TRBV7-9 with TRBJ2-1; no clear D. The CDR3 runs to 18 residues. Germline-derived CDR1 and CDR2 are SEHNR and FQNEAQ (reference sequence). Trimming shortened V by 5 bases and J by 2 bases, and 22 bases separated the two germline ends. CDR3 in DNA: TGTGCCAGCAGCCCCAGACCCTTTTCGGGTAAACCCTACAATGAGCAGTTCTTC. Translation: CASSPRPFSGKPYNEQFF. Complete variable domain (other parts from reference TRBV7-9 and TRBJ2-1): DTGVSQNPRHKITKRGQNVTFRCDPISEHNRLYWYRQTLGQGPEFLTYFQNEAQLEKSRLLSDRFSAERPKGSFSTLEIQRTEQGDSAMYLCASSPRPFSGKPYNEQFFGPGTRLTVL.

This clone was recorded only once. This chain uses TRBV5-6 with TRBJ2-7; D remains ambiguous. This CDR3 has 15 amino acids. V dropped 0 bases and J dropped 2 bases, with 12 bases sitting between them. Looked up from germline, CDR1 is SGHDT and CDR2 is YYEEEE. DNA for the CDR3: TGTGCCAGCAGCTTGGGTCCTGGAGCCCCCTACGAGCAGTACTTC. Translating it yields CASSLGPGAPYEQYF. Using reference TRBV5-6 and TRBJ2-7 for the parts outside the CDR3, the full variable domain is DAGVTQSPTHLIKTRGQQVTLRCSPKSGHDTVSWYQQALGQGPQFIFQYYEEEERQRGNFPDRFSGHQFPNYSSELNVNALLLGDSALYLCASSLGPGAPYEQYFGPGTRLTVT.

The chain recombines TRBV30 with TRBJ2-3, with TRBD1 matching 7 bases. The CDR3 runs to 14 residues. The ends lost 2 bases at V and 5 bases at J; junction bases unmatched: 7. Germline CDR1 is GTSNPN and CDR2 is SVGIG (reference sequence). The CDR3 DNA reads TGTGCCTGGAGTTTGGGGACAGAAAAAGATACGCAGTATTTT. Encoded protein: CAWSLGTEKDTQYF.